The source of this TCR beta chain is a study of blood T cells in healthy people across ages. Germline V gene lookup returns CDR1 MNHEY and CDR2 SVGAGI. The CDR3 is 14 residues long. Trimming at V came to 2 bases and at J to 3 bases, leaving 2 bases not matched to a gene. Together with a sample-barcoded 5' primer, a J-beta primer mix was included in a second PCR lasting about 7 to 12 cycles. TCRdb re-called the 5' RACE reads through MiXCR, storing one row per CDR3 protein. Of over 1,200,000 distinct CDR3 sequences in the sample, approximately 59% were seen once. This sequence was found in a man aged 18 to 35 in good health. The sequenced material came from blood. The V call is TRBV6-5, the J call TRBJ2-7; 9 bases match TRBD1. The CDR3 coding sequence is TGTGCCAGCAGTTACGGGACAGGGATCTACGAGCAGTACTTC. This gives the protein CASSYGTGIYEQYF.